This T cell receptor (beta chain) was sequenced for a study of vaccination effects on CD4 cells after COVID-19. Method: immunoSEQ multiplex PCR; TCRdb's copy keeps in-frame clones and lacks some. The sample shows more than 35,000 clones, 65% to 70% of them seen only once. This clone came up a few times. Its antigen is not identified. Germline loops: CDR1 SGHNT, CDR2 YYREEE (reference sequence). V was shortened by 4 bases and J by 2 bases, with 8 bases between the two germline ends. The CDR3 runs to 13 residues. CD4+ T cells specific for antigen were expanded with viral peptide pools by the ViraFEST assay before sequencing. Researchers isolated CD4+ T cells once about eleven days of culture had elapsed. According to PCR results, the person was infected with SARS-CoV-2 between March and December 2020.

This chain uses TRBV5-4 with TRBJ2-3; no definite D call. Sequencing used CD4+ T cells from PBMCs cultured with a peptide pool, obtained before COVID-19 vaccination. This TCR came from a human donor who had a prior SARS-CoV-2 infection. The CDR3 DNA reads TGTGCCAGCAGCAGAGACAACACAGATACGCAGTATTTT. The encoded protein is CASSRDNTDTQYF.